These 28 T cell receptor beta chains were all obtained from the same sample, sequenced in a study of cytomegalovirus exposure and HLA in healthy donors. Use of 60 Vbeta and 13 Jbeta primers characterized the PCR. The protocol was immunoSEQ multiplex PCR, while the TCRdb copy is restricted to in-frame clones and leaves out a portion. This table has around 190,000 clones, about 83% appearing once. Specimen: PBMCs. The receptor source for this set is a man aged 40-49 years in good health and CMV-seropositive.

The chain uses TRBV5-4 and TRBJ2-1, with 7 positions matching TRBD2. The V gene end was trimmed by 3 bases and the J gene end by 4 bases; junction bases not matched to a gene: 4. Germline V CDR1 and CDR2: SGHNT, YYREEE (reference sequence). CDR3 length: 14 amino acids. The CDR3 protein is CASSSTSAYNEQFF. The DNA of the CDR3 is TGTGCCAGCAGCTCTACTAGCGCTTACAATGAGCAGTTCTTC.

This rearrangement joins TRBV6-6 to TRBJ1-1, with D maybe TRBD1 (6 bases). Germline V gene data show CDR1 as MNHNY and CDR2 as SVGAGI (reference sequence). Trimming shortened V by 5 bases and J by 4 bases, and 17 bases separated the two germline ends. CDR3 length: 15 residues. The DNA of the CDR3 is TGTGCCAGCAGTCAAACAGGGTCCCGGGGCACTGAAGCTTTCTTT. Translation: CASSQTGSRGTEAFF.

This clone showed up just a few times. This sequence joins TRBV14 and TRBJ2-1; a possible D gene is TRBD1 (5 bases). V was clipped by 0 bases and J by 7 bases, with 10 bases between them. CDR1 and CDR2 from the germline V gene are SGHDN and FVKESK. The CDR3 has 14 amino acids. CDR3 residues: CASSQDGARNEQFF. CDR3 in DNA: TGTGCCAGCAGCCAAGATGGGGCGCGGAATGAGCAGTTCTTC. Looking up the rest from reference TRBV14 and TRBJ2-1 gives the full variable domain: EAGVTQFPSHSVIEKGQTVTLRCDPISGHDNLYWYRRVMGKEIKFLLHFVKESKQDESGMPNNRFLAERTGGTYSTLKVQPAELEDSGVYFCASSQDGARNEQFFGPGTRLTVL.

This clone appeared a single time. V and J are TRBV27 and TRBJ1-2, with TRBD1 as a possible D gene (5 bases). Trimming left V 5 bases short and J 7 bases short, with 17 bases between. Per germline, CDR1 MNHEY and CDR2 SMNVEV (reference sequence). There are 14 residues in the CDR3. CDR3 sequence (DNA): TGTGCCAGCAGTCCCGTTGGGGGAGGGGTTGGCTACACCTTC. This sequence encodes CASSPVGGGVGYTF.

CDR3 loop: CASSPVVQGVLAKNIQYF. CDR3 sequence (DNA): TGTGCCAGCAGCCCAGTGGTCCAGGGGGTTTTAGCCAAAAACATTCAGTACTTC. V gene TRBV28 combines with J gene TRBJ2-4, with 7 positions matching TRBD1. The CDR3 runs to 18 residues. CDR1 is MDHEN and CDR2 is SYDVKM in the germline V gene. Trimming removed 6 bases from V and 0 bases from J; junction bases left unmatched: 14.

This clone was picked up a small number of times. The chain carries TRBV6-5 and TRBJ1-5; TRBD1 aligns across 9 bases. Trimming took 6 bases from V and 3 from J; bases not matched to a gene: 6. This CDR3 spans 15 amino acids. CDR1 and CDR2 (germline): MNHEY, SVGAGI. The CDR3 spells CASRTDRGDNQPQHF. DNA for the CDR3: TGTGCCAGCAGAACTGACAGGGGGGACAATCAGCCCCAGCATTTT.

For the CDR3, the DNA is TGTGCCAGCAGTCCGGAGACCTACGAGCAGTACTTC. Translated, it gives CASSPETYEQYF. V and J are TRBV2 and TRBJ2-7; D ambiguous. Per the germline V gene, CDR1 is SNHLY and CDR2 is FYNNEI. This CDR3 region has 12 residues. V was shortened by 5 bases and J by 2 bases, with 7 bases between the two germline ends.

The chain combines TRBV7-6 with TRBJ1-2; 7 nucleotides line up with TRBD1. The CDR3 spans 13 residues. Trimming cost V 5 bases and J 6 bases; bases outside gene matches: 6. CDR1 is SGHVS, CDR2 FNYEAQ, per germline. CDR3 nucleotide sequence: TGTGCCAGCAGCGTAAGACAGGGAGATGGCTACACCTTC. Translated, it gives CASSVRQGDGYTF. The full variable domain, its missing parts supplied by reference TRBV7-6 and TRBJ1-2, is GAGVSQSPRYKVTKRGQDVALRCDPISGHVSLYWYRQALGQGPEFLTYFNYEAQQDKSGLPNDRFSAERPEGSISTLTIQRTEQRDSAMYRCASSVRQGDGYTFGSGTRLTVV.

The chain couples TRBV4-3 to TRBJ2-7, with a tentative D call TRBD2 (6 bases). Germline V gene data show CDR1 as LGHNA and CDR2 as YSLEER. Trimming took 0 bases from V and 5 from J, leaving 11 bases between them. This CDR3 is built from 14 residues. CDR3 DNA sequence: TGCGCCAGCAGCCAAGATTTGCGGGGACACGAGCAGTACTTC. Protein product: CASSQDLRGHEQYF.

The chain links TRBV6-5 to TRBJ2-7, with D perhaps TRBD2 (8 bases). The CDR3 covers 13 residues. The V end was cut by 2 bases, the J end by 11 bases, with 16 bases between. Germline assignment: CDR1 MNHEY and CDR2 SVGAGI. This CDR3 is CASSYTGGTEEYF. The CDR3 DNA reads as TGTGCCAGCAGTTACACGGGGGGGACAGAGGAGTACTTC.

The V call is TRBV28, the J call TRBJ1-4, with a possible D match to TRBD1 (6 bases). Germline CDR1 is MDHEN and CDR2 is SYDVKM. Between the trimmed V and J ends, which lost 7 bases and 2 bases, there was a span of 11 bases. The CDR3 runs 14 residues. The CDR3 loop is CASNIQGTNEKLFF. The CDR3 region has the DNA TGTGCCAGCAATATACAGGGTACTAATGAAAAACTGTTTTTT.

DNA of the CDR3: TGTGCCAGCAGCGTCTGGGACAGCGACACTGAAGCTTTCTTT. Translated, it gives CASSVWDSDTEAFF. The V and J genes are TRBV5-5 and TRBJ1-1; 7 bases map to TRBD1. V lost 4 bases, J lost 3 bases, and 6 bases stayed unmatched. CDR1 and CDR2 from the germline V gene are SGHKS and YYEKEE (reference sequence). This CDR3 has 14 residues. The whole variable domain, filled in from reference TRBV5-5 and TRBJ1-1, reads DAGVTQSPTHLIKTRGQQVTLRCSPISGHKSVSWYQQVLGQGPQFIFQYYEKEERGRGNFPDRFSARQFPNYSSELNVNALLLGDSALYLCASSVWDSDTEAFFGQGTRLTVV.

This sequence joins TRBV11-3 and TRBJ2-5; TRBD1 matches at 9 bases. The J call could be wrong; TRBJ2-7 is a better fit for the DNA end. CDR1 and CDR2 from the germline V gene are SGHNT and YENEEA. The CDR3 consists of 13 residues. For the CDR3, the DNA is TGTGCCAGCAGCCTCGGGACAGGGACCGAGCAGTACTTC. It codes for CASSLGTGTEQYF.

As for this clone: This sample also contains other DNA sequences that code for the same CDR3. The gene calls are TRBV7-9 and TRBJ2-3; D unclear. V was clipped by 2 bases and J by 1 base, with 4 bases between them. CDR1 is SEHNR and CDR2 is FQNEAQ in the germline V gene (reference sequence). The CDR3 length is 13 residues. This CDR3 reads CASSLSGTDTQYF. For the CDR3, the DNA is TGTGCCAGCAGCTTAAGCGGCACAGATACGCAGTATTTT.

J is TRBJ1-5 and V is TRBV7-6; TRBD1 aligns across 8 bases. J lost 0 bases, V lost 3 bases, and 10 bases had no gene match. Germline V lookup: CDR1 SGHVS, CDR2 FNYEAQ. The CDR3 contains 18 residues. Here the CDR3 DNA reads TGTGCCAGCAGCTTGAACAGGGGGGGCCCGTATAGCAATCAGCCCCAGCATTTT. Translated: CASSLNRGGPYSNQPQHF.

The chain employs TRBV5-6 and TRBJ2-7; 11 positions agree with TRBD1. The junction had 8 bases not matched to a gene; V was cut back by 4 bases and J by 11 bases. Per germline, CDR1 SGHDT and CDR2 YYEEEE. The CDR3 spans 13 residues. The chain's CDR3 is CASSPDRGQSKYF. The CDR3 DNA reads TGTGCCAGCAGCCCGGACAGGGGGCAAAGCAAGTACTTC.

This chain links TRBV4-3 with TRBJ2-1; a possible D gene is TRBD2 (5 bases). V shed 1 base and J shed 1 base, with 11 bases lying between them. Per the germline V gene, CDR1 is LGHNA and CDR2 is YSLEER. CDR3 size: 16 residues. Here the CDR3 reads CASSQASPLSYNEQFF. The DNA for the CDR3 is TGCGCCAGCAGCCAAGCTAGCCCTCTTTCCTACAATGAGCAGTTCTTC.

CDR3 DNA: TGTGCCAGCAGCCCCGGACTAGCGGGAGGTGAGCAGTTCTTC. This sequence encodes CASSPGLAGGEQFF. J is TRBJ2-1 and V is TRBV7-9; 14 nucleotides line up with TRBD2. CDR3 size: 14 residues. The J segment lost 9 bases and the V segment lost 5 bases, leaving 3 bases of the junction unmatched. Germline assignment: CDR1 SEHNR and CDR2 FQNEAQ (reference sequence). The complete variable domain, with remaining parts taken from reference TRBV7-9 and TRBJ2-1, reads DTGVSQNPRHKITKRGQNVTFRCDPISEHNRLYWYRQTLGQGPEFLTYFQNEAQLEKSRLLSDRFSAERPKGSFSTLEIQRTEQGDSAMYLCASSPGLAGGEQFFGPGTRLTVL.

This sequence joins TRBV9 and TRBJ2-7, with TRBD1 as a possible D gene (5 bases). The CDR3 consists of 14 residues. Per germline, CDR1 SGDLS and CDR2 YYNGEE. V was cut by 0 bases and J by 5 bases, with 12 bases left in between. CDR3: CASSVAPGYDEQYF. In DNA form, the CDR3 reads TGTGCCAGCAGCGTAGCCCCAGGGTATGACGAGCAGTACTTC.

This chain links TRBV6-5 with TRBJ1-5; a weak D match, TRBD1 (5 bases). This CDR3 has 15 residues. The V end was cut by 6 bases, the J end by 0 bases, with 12 bases between. Germline V gene data show CDR1 as MNHEY and CDR2 as SVGAGI. In DNA, the CDR3 is TGTGCCAGCAGGCGACAGTTTTATAGCAATCAGCCCCAGCATTTT. This translates into CASRRQFYSNQPQHF.

About this clone: The junction differs from germline at one of its ends, possibly a read error. The chain combines TRBV5-4 with TRBJ1-2, with D possibly TRBD1 on 6 matching bases. The V gene's germline CDR1 is SGHNT and CDR2 YYREEE (reference sequence). CDR3 length equals 16 residues. The CDR3 DNA is TGTGCCAGCAGCTTTCCTCAGGGGATTGGTGCTTCGGTGGACTCTTTC. As protein: CASSFPQGIGASVDSF.

The rearrangement uses TRBV7-7 and TRBJ2-5; D unclear. CDR3 size: 15 residues. Per the germline V gene, CDR1 is SSHAT and CDR2 is FNYEAQ (reference sequence). Between the trimmed V and J ends, which lost 5 bases and 4 bases, there was a span of 17 bases. The CDR3 bases are TGTGCCAGCAGCCGACGACTTGGTGAAGGAGAGACCCAGTACTTC. This encodes CASSRRLGEGETQYF. Full variable domain (missing parts from reference TRBV7-7 and TRBJ2-5): GAGVSQSPRYKVTKRGQDVTLRCDPISSHATLYWYQQALGQGPEFLTYFNYEAQPDKSGLPSDRFSAERPEGSISTLTIQRTEQRDSAMYRCASSRRLGEGETQYFGPGTRLLVL.

The sample holds a few counts of this clone. This chain connects TRBV9 to TRBJ2-7; D possibly corresponds to TRBD2 (6 bases). V lost 0 bases and J 5 bases, leaving 15 bases between the germline ends. CDR1 and CDR2 from the germline V gene are SGDLS and YYNGEE. The CDR3 runs to 15 residues. The CDR3 nucleotides are TGTGCCAGCAGCGTAGTCCCGGGAGCGGCCGACGAGCAGTACTTC. Residues: CASSVVPGAADEQYF.

The chain recombines TRBV12-5 with TRBJ2-2; D gene uncertain. The CDR3 spans 16 residues. V lost 7 bases to trimming and J lost 3 bases, with 18 bases between them. Germline lookup yields CDR1 LGHNT and CDR2 FRNRAP. The CDR3 DNA is TGTGCTAGTGCCTTGCCTGGGCCGTCTCACACCGGGGAGCTGTTTTTT. Translating gives CASALPGPSHTGELFF.

The chain carries TRBV28 and TRBJ1-1; unclear D gene. V gave up 5 bases and J gave up 11 bases, with 15 bases separating them. CDR1 and CDR2 (germline): MDHEN, SYDVKM. This CDR3 contains 12 residues. CDR3 amino acids: CASSPLGLRAFF. In DNA form, the CDR3 reads TGTGCCAGCAGTCCGCTGGGCCTCCGGGCTTTCTTT.

The chain couples TRBV5-1 to TRBJ1-1; D ambiguous. The germline V gene has CDR1 SGHRS and CDR2 YFSETQ. The length of the CDR3 is 13 residues. Between the trimmed V and J ends, which lost 2 bases and 1 base, there was a span of 6 bases. The CDR3 DNA is TGCGCCAGCAGCTTTTATAGGAACACTGAAGCTTTCTTT. Translation: CASSFYRNTEAFF.

In the case of this clone: A read error may produce the germline difference seen at one junction end. The chain employs TRBV5-1 and TRBJ2-6, with a tentative D call TRBD2 (6 bases). This CDR3 has 15 amino acids. CDR1 and CDR2 (germline): SGHRS, YFSETQ. The CDR3 DNA is TGCGCCAGCAGCCGGGAGCCTTCTGGGGCCAACGGCCTGACTTTC. It translates to CASSREPSGANGLTF.

This chain joins TRBV18 and TRBJ2-2; 10 bases match TRBD2. With 2 bases clipped from V and 4 bases from J, the junction kept 7 bases outside the gene matches. Germline V CDR1 and CDR2: KGHSH, LQKENI. The CDR3 is made up of 17 amino acids. The CDR3 spells CASSPNLAGEGTGELFF. CDR3 sequence (DNA): TGTGCCAGCTCACCAAACCTAGCGGGAGAGGGCACCGGGGAGCTGTTTTTT.